What follows is one T cell receptor (beta chain) and its context. This clone was observed once. Its antigen remains undetermined. No per-base quality is available; no much larger clone lies one base away. The CDR3 sequence holds 15 residues, the cysteine and phenylalanine included. Only the CDR3 region is kept as DNA, spanning 45 bases read in frame from base 1. Trimming takes 6 bases from V and 4 bases from J, and the germline ends sit 18 bases apart. For CDR1 and CDR2, the germline V gene lists SNHLY and FYNNEI. Preparation of the library involved the immunoSEQ multiplex PCR assay. TCRdb's version of the immuneACCESS table is confined to in-frame rearrangements and falls short of the full clone set. An unresolved V gene accounts for under half of the shortfall where checked; the remainder is of unknown origin. The table for this sample lists 550,000 to 800,000 clones; 75% to 90% of them were counted only once. Of the sample, around 0.0094% falls within the top ten clones.

The data were obtained in a study of shared T cell receptors in the human thymus (dated by TCRdb to about 2021). About the investigation overall: The study examined how self-reactive, shared T-cell receptor alpha chains are generated in the human thymus.

This sample was also put to use in a study of human thymus T cells. Per that second paper: Immunologically healthy infants undergoing open corrective cardiac surgery for congenital heart defects in Finland were used as donors. The thymus tissue came from surgical resects taken out during corrective cardiac surgery. Usage of V and J gene segments appeared to be biased in both the thymic and the peripheral blood repertoires. The related research reported highly overlapping thymic TCR repertoires among unrelated individuals. TCR alpha and beta repertoires from roughly eight infant thymus samples and a few related peripheral blood samples were characterized in the study. The infant donors were about 7 to 244 days old, and the cohort included about 6 males and a couple of females. Thymocytes were released mechanically from tissue and stored at -70 °C as pellets of about 8.5-31 million cells. Genomic DNA was extracted from frozen cell pellets with a QIAsymphony instrument. The immunoSEQ multiplex PCR assay was used to amplify the TCRB and TCRAD loci from a standardized quantity of quality-controlled genomic DNA. The amplicons covered the V(D)J region and were long enough to include the CDR3 and to identify the V and J genes. Through the commercial immunoSEQ service, the amplicons were sequenced on an Illumina platform. Primer bias and sequencing errors were corrected using previously described methods, and TCRAD and TCRB definitions followed the IMGT database. Analysis of the repertoires was done with immunoSEQ Analyzer 3.0 and VDJTools and included basic statistics, V/J segment usage, diversity estimates, rarefaction and pairwise overlap. Diversity was estimated using the Chao1, ChaoE, Efron-Thisted, Shannon and inverse Simpson indices, and was also estimated on datasets down-sampled to the size of the smallest sample. Repertoire overlap was determined by strict matching of CDR3 nucleotide sequence, V gene and J gene, and Jaccard-based multidimensional scaling clustering was applied. On average, thymus samples yielded 750,000 to 1,000,000 unique TCRB clonotypes, whereas blood samples yielded about 80,000.

Specimen: thymocytes. This TCR derives from a girl under three years old with a congenital heart defect. Donor details come from another sample of the same person, matched by shared clones. The sequence is built from TRBV2 and TRBJ1-2; the D segment could be TRBD1, given 6 matching bases. The bases are TGTGCCAGCAGAAAGGAACAGGGAGGGGGCTATGGCTACACCTTC. Its product reads: CASRKEQGGGYGYTF.